Only a few counts were recorded for the clone carrying this T cell receptor beta chain. The CDR3 covers 15 residues. The trim removed 5 bases at V and 12 bases at J, leaving 9 bases unmatched. In germline, CDR1 is MNHEY, CDR2 SVGAGI. Profiled with immunoSEQ multiplex PCR; TCRdb holds only in-frame clones, not every one. The table lists about 93,000 clones, roughly nine tenths of them singletons, with about 4.9% in the top ten. The data were taken from a study of blood T cell repertoires in COVID-19. Sequenced input: peripheral blood. This clonotype was sampled from a man aged 55 to 70 with COVID-19, enrolled during active disease. V and J are TRBV6-5 and TRBJ2-1; 14 bases are a match to TRBD2. The CDR3 DNA sequence: TGTGCCAGCAGTAGACTAGCGGGAGGGCCATCGGGGCAGTTCTTC. This gives the protein CASSRLAGGPSGQFF.